Listed below are T cell receptor beta chains from one sample, sequenced in a study of response to subunit inactivated influenza vaccine. Using its own MiXCR run on the RT-PCR reads, TCRdb lists one record per CDR3 protein. This table holds 750,000 to 850,000 distinct CDR3 sequences, about 18% found once. Sequencing was performed on PBMCs from blood, taken less than 6 days after vaccination. The receptors stem from a man aged 50 to 60 who received an inactivated influenza vaccine. Both conserved end residues are part of each CDR3. D genes are given only for firm matches. Clone size is given for some rows only: seen once, a few or many times, or a class if the clone is expanded.

>TRBV7-8|TRBJ2-1|NA|NA
CASSTQGRSYNEQFF
TGTGCCAGCAGCACACAGGGACGCTCCTACAATGAGCAGTTCTTC
>TRBV20-1|TRBJ2-7|NA|NA
CSARPQMDEQYF
TGCAGTGCTAGGCCTCAAATGGACGAGCAGTACTTC
>TRBV4-2|TRBJ2-5|NA|few
CASSSTTAQETQYF
TGTGCCAGCAGCTCTACGACAGCCCAAGAGACCCAGTACTTC
>TRBV5-1|TRBJ2-3|NA|NA
CASSLAWGSTDTQYF
TGCGCCAGCAGCTTGGCATGGGGAAGCACAGATACGCAGTATTTT
>TRBV5-1|TRBJ1-2|TRBD1|NA
CASSLDQQGRGYGYTF
TGCGCCAGCAGCTTGGACCAACAGGGGAGGGGCTATGGCTACACCTTC
>TRBV5-5|TRBJ2-2|NA|many
CASSFLGELFF
TGTGCCAGCAGCTTTTTGGGGGAACTGTTTTTT
>TRBV7-9|TRBJ2-2|NA|NA
CASSLRDTRSGELFF
TGTGCCAGCAGCCTCCGGGACACTCGTTCCGGGGAGCTGTTTTTT
>TRBV4-3|TRBJ2-1|TRBD2|few
CASSQVLAGGQYNEQFF
TGCGCCAGCAGCCAAGTTCTCGCGGGAGGCCAGTACAATGAGCAGTTCTTC
>TRBV7-2|TRBJ2-6|NA|NA
CASSLTGIGANVLTF
TGTGCCAGCAGCTTAACAGGGATTGGGGCCAACGTCCTGACTTTC
>TRBV12-3/TRBV12-4|TRBJ1-1|TRBD1|many
CASRELTGGTEAFF
TGTGCCAGCAGAGAACTCACAGGGGGCACTGAAGCTTTCTTT
>TRBV20-1|TRBJ1-1|NA|NA
CSARRGPGYTEAFF
TGCAGTGCCAGGCGGGGGCCTGGGTACACTGAAGCTTTCTTT
>TRBV2|TRBJ1-1|TRBD1|many
CASSERPGGGGPEAFF
TGTGCCAGCAGTGAACGACCGGGTGGAGGGGGCCCTGAAGCTTTCTTT
>TRBV7-2|TRBJ2-7|NA|NA
CASSSTWVYEQYF
TGTGCCAGCAGCTCTACCTGGGTCTACGAGCAGTACTTC
>TRBV10-3|TRBJ2-7|NA|few
CAIAGQSYEQYF
TGTGCCATCGCTGGACAGTCCTACGAGCAGTACTTC
>TRBV5-1|TRBJ1-1|NA|few
CASSFTGMGTEAFF
TGCGCCAGCAGCTTCACAGGGATGGGGACTGAAGCTTTCTTT
>TRBV7-2|TRBJ2-5|NA|few
CASSLSLSGGETQYF
TGTGCCAGCAGCCTTTCGCTGTCGGGCGGGGAGACCCAGTACTTC
>TRBV29-1|TRBJ2-5|NA|few
CSVGFQETQYF
TGCAGCGTTGGTTTTCAAGAGACCCAGTACTTC
>TRBV9|TRBJ2-4|TRBD2|NA
CASSVAGVNIQYF
TGTGCCAGCAGCGTTGCGGGAGTAAACATTCAGTACTTC
>TRBV5-1|TRBJ1-6|NA|many
CASSLEGRQFSPLHF
TGCGCCAGCAGCTTGGAGGGCAGACAATTTTCACCCCTCCACTTT
>TRBV4-2|TRBJ2-3|NA|NA
CASSLEGVRTDTQYF
TGTGCCAGCAGCCTAGAGGGGGTCCGCACAGATACGCAGTATTTT